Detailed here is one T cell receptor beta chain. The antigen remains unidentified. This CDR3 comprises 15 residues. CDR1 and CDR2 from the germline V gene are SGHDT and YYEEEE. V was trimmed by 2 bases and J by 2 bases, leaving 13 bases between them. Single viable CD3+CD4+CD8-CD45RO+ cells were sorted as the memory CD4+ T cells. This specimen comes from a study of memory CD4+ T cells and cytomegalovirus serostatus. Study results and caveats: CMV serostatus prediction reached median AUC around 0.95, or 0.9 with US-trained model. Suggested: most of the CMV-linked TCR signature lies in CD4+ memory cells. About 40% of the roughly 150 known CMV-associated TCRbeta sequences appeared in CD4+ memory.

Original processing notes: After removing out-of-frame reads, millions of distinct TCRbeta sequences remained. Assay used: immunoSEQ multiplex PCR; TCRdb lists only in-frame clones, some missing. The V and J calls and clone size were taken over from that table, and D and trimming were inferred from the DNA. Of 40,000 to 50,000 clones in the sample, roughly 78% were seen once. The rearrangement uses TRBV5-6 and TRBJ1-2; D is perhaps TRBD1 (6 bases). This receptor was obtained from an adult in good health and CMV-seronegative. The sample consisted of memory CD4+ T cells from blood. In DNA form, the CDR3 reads TGTGCCAGCAGCTTTCTAGGGACAACGAACTATGGCTACACCTTC. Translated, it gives CASSFLGTTNYGYTF.